This T cell receptor beta chain was recovered during a study of blood T cell repertoires in COVID-19. Study in general: PBMCs, B-cell-depleted T cells, or T cells were the source of the cDNA or gDNA that made up the material.

Original methodology: Estimation of nucleated cell counts relied on the amplification of reference gene primers. Sequenced by immunoSEQ multiplex PCR; TCRdb stores in-frame clones only, minus some. That table gives V, J and clone size, and the DNA gave D and trimming. The sample carries over 75,000 clones, about 80% recorded once. Trimming at V came to 6 bases and at J to 7 bases, leaving 6 bases not matched to a gene. The CDR3 covers 13 residues. Germline CDR1 MDHEN, CDR2 SYDVKM. The clonotype was recovered from a woman in her 70s with acute or convalescent COVID-19. The source material was peripheral blood. The chain joins TRBV28 to TRBJ1-2; 9 bases fit TRBD1. CDR3 loop: CASSTRQGGGYTF. As DNA, the CDR3 is TGTGCCAGCAGCACCCGACAGGGGGGTGGCTACACCTTC.